A selection of T cell receptor beta chains follows, all from one sample in a study of CD8 T cells in ankylosing spondylitis. TCRdb reprocessed the 5' RACE reads with MiXCR, giving one entry per CDR3 protein. The repertoire includes about 540,000 distinct CDR3 sequences, roughly 13% of them detected once, and 6.8% sits in the top ten. The sequencing sample was made of blood, either unsorted or a sorted T cell fraction (not recorded which). Receptors were obtained from a male donor with ankylosing spondylitis. Each CDR3 is given with its conserved first and last residue. The D gene is left open where the match is weak. A clone size is listed for some rows: how often the clone was seen (once, few, many), or a class if it is expanded.

TRBD1,TRBJ1-1,few,TRBV27,CASSYGTGAYTEAFF,TGTGCCAGCAGTTACGGGACAGGGGCCTACACTGAAGCTTTCTTT
TRBD1,TRBJ2-3,many,TRBV2,CASSRQGAYTDTQYF,TGTGCCAGCAGTCGACAGGGTGCCTACACAGATACGCAGTATTTT
-,TRBJ2-1,-,TRBV29-1,CSVRALREQFF,TGCAGCGTGAGGGCCCTGAGGGAGCAGTTCTTC
-,TRBJ2-1,-,TRBV11-2,CASSLTTDLSYNEQFF,TGTGCCAGCAGCCTGACTACAGATCTCTCCTACAATGAGCAGTTCTTC
TRBD1,TRBJ1-5,few,TRBV11-2,CASSLQQGGNQPQHF,TGTGCCAGCAGCTTACAGCAGGGGGGCAATCAGCCCCAGCATTTT
-,TRBJ1-5,few,TRBV15,CATSPRKGNQPQHF,TGTGCCACCAGTCCCCGGAAGGGGAATCAGCCCCAGCATTTT
-,TRBJ1-5,many,TRBV27,CASSLVGADQPQHF,TGTGCCAGCAGTTTAGTAGGGGCGGATCAGCCCCAGCATTTT
-,TRBJ2-1,few,TRBV5-1,CASSLGGTRYNEQFF,TGCGCCAGCAGCTTGGGTGGGACTCGTTACAATGAGCAGTTCTTC
-,TRBJ1-1,many,TRBV5-1,CASTLAVYEGTEAFF,TGCGCCAGCACCCTCGCGGTGTACGAGGGCACTGAAGCTTTCTTT
-,TRBJ1-4,few,TRBV5-6,CASSFTGTEKLFF,TGTGCCAGCAGCTTCACAGGGACGGAGAAACTGTTTTTT
-,TRBJ1-1,-,TRBV25-1,CASRPGNTEAFF,TGTGCCAGCAGGCCCGGGAACACTGAAGCTTTCTTT
TRBD1,TRBJ1-5,few,TRBV12-3/TRBV12-4,CASSWSSQRSDRVNQPQHF,TGTGCCAGCAGTTGGTCATCCCAAAGGTCGGACAGGGTAAATCAGCCCCAGCATTTT
-,TRBJ2-1,many,TRBV5-5,CASSLEDLSTFF,TGTGCCAGCAGCTTGGAAGATTTGAGTACGTTCTTC
-,TRBJ2-1,-,TRBV20-1,CSARAPFGTVSSSYNEQFF,TGCAGTGCTAGAGCTCCTTTCGGGACCGTAAGCAGCTCCTACAATGAGCAGTTCTTC
TRBD1,TRBJ1-1,-,TRBV2,CASSATGVGTEAFF,TGTGCCAGCAGCGCGACAGGGGTCGGCACTGAAGCTTTCTTT
TRBD2,TRBJ2-1,-,TRBV7-2,CASNGLAGAEIEQFF,TGTGCCAGCAACGGACTAGCGGGAGCAGAAATTGAGCAGTTCTTC
-,TRBJ1-5,-,TRBV6-1,CASKGRSNQPQHF,TGTGCCAGTAAAGGGAGGAGCAATCAGCCCCAGCATTTT
-,TRBJ1-3,-,TRBV15,CATRGQFSGNTIYF,TGTGCCACCAGAGGACAGTTCTCTGGAAACACCATATATTTT
-,TRBJ2-5,few,TRBV20-1,CSARGGQTQYF,TGCAGTGCTAGGGGGGGACAGACCCAGTACTTC
-,TRBJ1-5,few,TRBV12-3/TRBV12-4,CASSFQIDQPQHF,TGTGCCAGCAGTTTTCAGATCGATCAGCCCCAGCATTTT
-,TRBJ2-5,few,TRBV11-3,CASSFSGLQEATQYF,TGTGCCAGCAGCTTCTCGGGACTCCAAGAAGCGACCCAGTACTTC
TRBD2,TRBJ2-7,-,TRBV12-3/TRBV12-4,CASSLRSSGRDEQYF,TGTGCCAGCAGTTTGAGGTCTAGCGGGAGAGACGAGCAGTACTTC
-,TRBJ2-5,-,TRBV10-3,CAISEWEEETQYF,TGTGCCATCAGTGAATGGGAAGAGGAGACCCAGTACTTC
-,TRBJ1-3,few,TRBV10-3,CAIGEWDTIYF,TGTGCCATTGGAGAGTGGGACACCATATATTTT
-,TRBJ2-1,-,TRBV3-1,CASSKLADNEQFF,TGTGCCAGCAGCAAACTAGCTGACAATGAGCAGTTCTTC
TRBD2,TRBJ2-3,few,TRBV5-1,CASSPSGRAGDTQYF,TGCGCCAGCAGCCCAAGCGGGAGGGCCGGGGATACGCAGTATTTT
-,TRBJ2-7,few,TRBV15,CATSRDLQGGYEQYF,TGTGCCACCAGCAGAGATCTCCAGGGGGGGTACGAGCAGTACTTC
-,TRBJ1-2,few,TRBV25-1,CASSEGGWYGYTF,TGTGCCAGCAGTGAAGGGGGCTGGTATGGCTACACCTTC
-,TRBJ2-1,many,TRBV7-9,CASSLAAVYNEQFF,TGTGCCAGCAGCTTAGCGGCAGTTTACAATGAGCAGTTCTTC